This TCR beta chain is from a study of shared clonotypes between healthy human individuals. Notes on the study in general: Rarefaction gave evidence that sorted-subset sequencing remained incomplete despite large depth.

Using immunoSEQ multiplex PCR, the repertoire was profiled, and TCRdb retains in-frame clones only, with some absent. The sample carries about 2,500,000 clones, roughly nine tenths recorded once. As regards this clone: What it binds is unknown. The junction and the germline gene differ at one end; a read error may be behind it.

This CDR3 comprises 13 residues. Germline V CDR1 and CDR2: SGHRS, YFSETQ. The V and J genes are TRBV5-1 and TRBJ2-7; TRBD2 agrees at 14 bases. The sample consisted of naive CD4+ T cells sorted from blood. Stated subset: CD45RA+ positively selected. The source of this sequence is a man in his late teens or twenties in good health. As DNA, the CDR3 is TGCGCCAGCAGCTCCGGGACTAGCGGGAGAGGTCACTTC. It yields the protein CASSSGTSGRGHF.